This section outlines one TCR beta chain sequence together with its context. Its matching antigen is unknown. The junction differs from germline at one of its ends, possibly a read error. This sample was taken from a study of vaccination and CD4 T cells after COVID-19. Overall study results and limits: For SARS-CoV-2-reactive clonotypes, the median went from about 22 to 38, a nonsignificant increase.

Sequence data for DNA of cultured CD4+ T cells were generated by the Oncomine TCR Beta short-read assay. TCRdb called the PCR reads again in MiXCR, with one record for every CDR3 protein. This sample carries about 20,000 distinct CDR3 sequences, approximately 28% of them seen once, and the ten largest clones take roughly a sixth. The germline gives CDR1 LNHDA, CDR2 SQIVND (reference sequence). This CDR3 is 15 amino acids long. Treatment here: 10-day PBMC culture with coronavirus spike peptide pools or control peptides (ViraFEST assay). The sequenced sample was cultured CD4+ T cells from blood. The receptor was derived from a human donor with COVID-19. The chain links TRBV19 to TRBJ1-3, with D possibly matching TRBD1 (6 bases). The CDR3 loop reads CASSIDGGPGNTVYF. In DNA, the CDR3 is TGTGCCAGTAGTATAGATGGGGGCCCTGGAAACACCGTATATTTT. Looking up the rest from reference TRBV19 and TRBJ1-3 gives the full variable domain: DGGITQSPKYLFRKEGQNVTLSCEQNLNHDAMYWYRQDPGQGLRLIYYSQIVNDFQKGDIAEGYSVSREKKESFPLTVTSAQKNPTAFYLCASSIDGGPGNTVYFGEGSWLTVV.